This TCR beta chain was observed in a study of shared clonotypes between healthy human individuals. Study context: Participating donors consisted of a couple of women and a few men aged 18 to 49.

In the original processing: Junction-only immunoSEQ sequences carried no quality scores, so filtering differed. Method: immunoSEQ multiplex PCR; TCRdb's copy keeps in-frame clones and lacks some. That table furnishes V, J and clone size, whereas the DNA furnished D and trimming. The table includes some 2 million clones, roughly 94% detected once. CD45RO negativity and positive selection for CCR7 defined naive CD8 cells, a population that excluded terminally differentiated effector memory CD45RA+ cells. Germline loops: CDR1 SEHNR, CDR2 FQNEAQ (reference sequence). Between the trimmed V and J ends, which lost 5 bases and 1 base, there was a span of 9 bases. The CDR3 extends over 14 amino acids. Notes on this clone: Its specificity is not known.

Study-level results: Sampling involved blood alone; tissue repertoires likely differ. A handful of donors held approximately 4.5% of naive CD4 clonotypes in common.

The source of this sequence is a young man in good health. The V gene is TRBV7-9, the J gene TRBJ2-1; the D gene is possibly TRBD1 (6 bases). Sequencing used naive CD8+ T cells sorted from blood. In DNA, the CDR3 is TGTGCCAGCAGCGCACAGGGATCCTACAATGAGCAGTTCTTC. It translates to CASSAQGSYNEQFF.